This TCR beta chain stems from a study of technical replicates of blood from a handful of donors. This clone has just one count. Repertoires were generated with immunoSEQ multiplex PCR, while TCRdb's copy carries only in-frame clones and drops some. In the table there are 65,000 to 85,000 clones, roughly 98% of which are singletons. Sequencing was performed on T cells isolated from PBMCs. This TCR was sampled from a human donor in good health.

CDR3 coding DNA: TGTGCCAGCAGTGGAATTGCGGGGGGCTTGACCACCGGGGAGCTGTTTTTT. It encodes CASSGIAGGLTTGELFF. The rearrangement joins TRBV2 to TRBJ2-2; 8 bases agree with TRBD2. The CDR3 extends over 17 amino acids. Looked up from germline, CDR1 is SNHLY and CDR2 is FYNNEI. V shed 4 bases and J 4 bases; nucleotides not matched to a gene: 11.